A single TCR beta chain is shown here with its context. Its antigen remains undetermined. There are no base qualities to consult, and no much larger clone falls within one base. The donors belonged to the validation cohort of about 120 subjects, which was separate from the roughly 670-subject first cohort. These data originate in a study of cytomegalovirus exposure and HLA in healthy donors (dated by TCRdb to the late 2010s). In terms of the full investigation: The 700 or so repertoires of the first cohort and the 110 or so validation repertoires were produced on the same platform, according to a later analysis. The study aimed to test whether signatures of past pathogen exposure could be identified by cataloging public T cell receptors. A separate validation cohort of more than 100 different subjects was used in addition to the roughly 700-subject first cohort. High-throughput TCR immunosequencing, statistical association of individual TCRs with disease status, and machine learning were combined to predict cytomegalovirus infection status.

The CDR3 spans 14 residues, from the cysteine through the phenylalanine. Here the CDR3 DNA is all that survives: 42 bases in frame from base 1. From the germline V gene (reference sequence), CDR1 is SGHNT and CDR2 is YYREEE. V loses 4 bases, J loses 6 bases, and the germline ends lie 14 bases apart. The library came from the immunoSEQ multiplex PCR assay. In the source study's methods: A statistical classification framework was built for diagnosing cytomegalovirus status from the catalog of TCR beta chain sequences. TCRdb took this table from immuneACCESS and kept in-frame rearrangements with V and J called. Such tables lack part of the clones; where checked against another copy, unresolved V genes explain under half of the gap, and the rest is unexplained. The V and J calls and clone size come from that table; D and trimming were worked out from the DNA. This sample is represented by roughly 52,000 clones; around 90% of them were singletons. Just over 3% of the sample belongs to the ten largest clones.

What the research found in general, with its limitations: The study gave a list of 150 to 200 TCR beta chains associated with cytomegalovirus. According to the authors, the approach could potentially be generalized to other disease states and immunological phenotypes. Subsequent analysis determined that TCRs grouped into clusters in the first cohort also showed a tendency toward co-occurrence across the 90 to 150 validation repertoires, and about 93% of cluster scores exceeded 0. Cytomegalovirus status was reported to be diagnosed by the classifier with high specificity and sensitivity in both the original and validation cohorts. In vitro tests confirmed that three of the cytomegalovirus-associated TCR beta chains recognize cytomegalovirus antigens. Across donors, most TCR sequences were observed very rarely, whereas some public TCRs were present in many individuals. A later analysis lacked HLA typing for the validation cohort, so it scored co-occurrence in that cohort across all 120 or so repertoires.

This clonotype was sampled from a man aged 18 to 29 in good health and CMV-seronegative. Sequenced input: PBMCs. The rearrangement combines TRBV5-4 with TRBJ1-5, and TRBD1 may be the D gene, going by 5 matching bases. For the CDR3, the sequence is CASSVQGESQPQHF. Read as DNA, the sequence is TGTGCCAGCAGCGTGCAGGGTGAAAGTCAGCCCCAGCATTTT. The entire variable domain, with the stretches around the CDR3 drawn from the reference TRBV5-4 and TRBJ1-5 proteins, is ETGVTQSPTHLIKTRGQQVTLRCSSQSGHNTVSWYQQALGQGPQFIFQYYREEENGRGNFPPRFSGLQFPNYSSELNVNALELDDSALYLCASSVQGESQPQHFGDGTRLSIL.